This T cell receptor (beta chain) was identified in a study of CD8+CD57+ T cells in acquired aplastic anemia. Study-level results: It was found that almost 30 CD8+ CDR3 sequences were shared between patients and controls.

Selection for sequencing was limited to patients who had shown CD8+CD57+ cell expansion by flow cytometry. All participating patients were living with severe acquired aplastic anemia. Patients had undergone no therapy by the time their blood was sampled. This clonotype was picked up many times. Its antigen is unidentified. Looked up from germline, CDR1 is ENHRY and CDR2 is SYGVKD. Unmatched junction bases numbered 10, after V lost 10 bases and J lost 4 bases. There are 14 residues in the CDR3. Genomic DNA, serving as template, underwent TCR beta VDJ and CDR3 profiling. One entry per CDR3 protein, called by TCRdb with MiXCR from the reads. The profile shows a few hundred thousand distinct CDR3 sequences, around a third of them singletons.

The sequenced sample was sorted CD4+, CD8+, or CD8+CD57+ T cells (not recorded which) from PBMCs. The chain joins TRBV10-3 to TRBJ2-7, with 10 bases fitting TRBD1. The origin of this receptor is a human donor with aplastic anemia. CDR3: CATRDGQGGYEQYF. The CDR3 DNA is TGTGCCACCCGTGACGGACAGGGGGGATACGAGCAGTACTTC.